The 18 T cell receptor beta chains in this list originate from one sample, sequenced in a study of blood T cells in healthy people across ages. Using a J-beta primer mix together with a sample-barcoded 5' primer, a second PCR was run for roughly 7 to 11 cycles. TCRdb processed the 5' RACE reads anew with MiXCR; each CDR3 protein has one entry. The data contain approximately 400,000 distinct CDR3 sequences, approximately 51% of them singletons. Sequenced sample: blood. The origin of the receptors is a man aged 60 to 69 in good health.

The chain recombines TRBV6-2 or TRBV6-3 with TRBJ1-4, with TRBD1 matching 9 bases. The CDR3 runs to 14 residues. V was pared by 6 bases and J by 8 bases, with 7 bases of the junction left unmatched. Germline V gene sequence: CDR1 MNHEY, CDR2 SVGEGT. The CDR3 nucleotides are TGTGCCAGCAGGCAGACAGGGGGACAAGAAAAACTGTTTTTT. Translating it yields CASRQTGGQEKLFF.

The rearrangement uses TRBV12-3 or TRBV12-4 and TRBJ2-2, with 11 bases fitting TRBD1. The CDR3 has 15 amino acids. V lost 1 base to trimming and J lost 7 bases; unmatched junction nucleotides: 2. In nucleotides, the CDR3 is TGTGCCAGCAGTTTAGGGACAGGGGGCGACGGGGAGCTGTTTTTT. This gives the protein CASSLGTGGDGELFF.

This clonotype was detected a few times. V is TRBV7-9 and J is TRBJ2-7; tentative D call: TRBD2 (6 bases). V lost 7 bases to trimming and J lost 0 bases, with 10 bases between them. The CDR3 runs 13 residues. Germline V gene data show CDR1 as SEHNR and CDR2 as FQNEAQ (reference sequence). CDR3 sequence (DNA): TGTGCCAGCACGTGGGGGGACTCCTACGAGCAGTACTTC. It specifies CASTWGDSYEQYF.

The chain combines TRBV5-5 with TRBJ2-3; D is ambiguous. The germline CDR1 and CDR2 sequences are SGHKS and YYEKEE (reference sequence). V lost 0 bases and J 5 bases, leaving 10 bases between the germline ends. This CDR3 comprises 14 residues. The CDR3 loop reads CASSLAVGKDTQYF. DNA of the CDR3: TGTGCCAGCAGCTTGGCGGTGGGGAAAGATACGCAGTATTTT.

This rearrangement joins TRBV12-3 or TRBV12-4 to TRBJ2-1; D may correspond to TRBD1 or TRBD2 (6 bases each). CDR3 length equals 15 residues. V lost 5 bases and J lost 4, with 15 bases in between. The CDR3 DNA is TGTGCCAGCAGTCCCCCGGGGGCCCAATACAATGAGCAGTTCTTC. Protein product: CASSPPGAQYNEQFF.

This chain uses TRBV27 with TRBJ2-3; maybe TRBD1 (6 bases). The CDR3 is 14 amino acids. V gave up 4 bases and J gave up 2 bases, with 10 bases separating them. Germline-derived CDR1 and CDR2 are MNHEY and SMNVEV (reference sequence). CDR3 loop: CASSWTELTDTQYF. The CDR3 DNA follows: TGTGCCAGCAGTTGGACAGAACTCACAGATACGCAGTATTTT.

This clonotype was seen a few times. This sequence joins TRBV6-2 or TRBV6-3 and TRBJ2-3; 8 bases are a match to TRBD2. V shed 5 bases, J shed 4 bases, and the junction held 11 bases outside the gene matches. Germline V gene data show CDR1 as MNHEY and CDR2 as SVGEGT. This CDR3 spans 16 amino acids. CDR3 region: CASSLLQAGDSDTQYF. The DNA of the CDR3 is TGTGCCAGCAGTCTCCTCCAAGCGGGAGATTCAGATACGCAGTATTTT.

The rearrangement joins TRBV27 to TRBJ2-7; no firm D call. This CDR3 has 14 residues. Trimming cost V 4 bases and J 0 bases, with 10 bases left between them. CDR1 is MNHEY and CDR2 is SMNVEV in the germline V gene (reference sequence). The CDR3 region is CASSSWVSSYEQYF. DNA for the CDR3: TGTGCCAGCAGTTCCTGGGTCTCCTCCTACGAGCAGTACTTC.

The table lists this clonotype with a count of one. The V call is TRBV5-6, the J call TRBJ2-7, with 10 bases matching TRBD2. The CDR3 runs 15 residues. The J segment lost 7 bases and the V segment lost 1 base, leaving 8 bases of the junction unmatched. CDR1 and CDR2 from the germline V gene are SGHDT and YYEEEE. The CDR3 region is CASSLTPGLAREQYF. CDR3 DNA: TGTGCCAGCAGCTTGACTCCGGGACTAGCGAGGGAGCAGTACTTC. Full variable domain (outside the CDR3, taken from reference TRBV5-6 and TRBJ2-7): DAGVTQSPTHLIKTRGQQVTLRCSPKSGHDTVSWYQQALGQGPQFIFQYYEEEERQRGNFPDRFSGHQFPNYSSELNVNALLLGDSALYLCASSLTPGLAREQYFGPGTRLTVT.

This clonotype was recorded at least ten times. V and J are TRBV7-2 and TRBJ2-7; 10 bases map to TRBD1. From germline, CDR1 is SGHTA and CDR2 FQGNSA. This CDR3 spans 13 amino acids. Losses at the gene ends were 3 bases for V and 7 bases for J; bases not matched to a gene: 3. CDR3 bases: TGTGCCAGCAGCTTGGACAGGGGGTCTGAGCAGTACTTC. Encoded protein: CASSLDRGSEQYF. The full variable domain, completed using reference TRBV7-2 and TRBJ2-7, is GAGVSQSPSNKVTEKGKDVELRCDPISGHTALYWYRQSLGQGLEFLIYFQGNSAPDKSGLPSDRFSAERTGGSVSTLTIQRTQQEDSAVYLCASSLDRGSEQYFGPGTRLTVT.

This clonotype has a handful of counts. This chain links TRBV11-2 with TRBJ2-5, with 10 bases that match TRBD1. This CDR3 contains 18 residues. J was trimmed by 4 bases and V by 1 base; bases with no gene match: 12. CDR1 and CDR2 from the germline V gene are SGHAT and FQNNGV. This CDR3 reads CASSLVVSGQGIIETQYF. In DNA form, the CDR3 reads TGTGCCAGCAGCTTAGTTGTGTCGGGACAGGGGATCATAGAGACCCAGTACTTC.

A few counts support this clonotype. The chain links TRBV5-1 to TRBJ2-7; tentative D call: TRBD1 (6 bases). The CDR3 runs 15 residues. CDR1 is SGHRS and CDR2 is YFSETQ in the germline V gene. Trimming shortened V by 5 bases and J by 7 bases, and 22 bases separated the two germline ends. The CDR3, as DNA: TGCGCCAGCAGTAGTACAGGGCCGCACACGAATGAGCAGTACTTC. Amino acids: CASSSTGPHTNEQYF. Full variable domain (outside the CDR3, taken from reference TRBV5-1 and TRBJ2-7): KAGVTQTPRYLIKTRGQQVTLSCSPISGHRSVSWYQQTPGQGLQFLFEYFSETQRNKGNFPGRFSGRQFSNSRSEMNVSTLELGDSALYLCASSSTGPHTNEQYFGPGTRLTVT.

The sample holds many counts of this clonotype. The CDR3 DNA follows: TGCGCCAGCAGCCCGGAAACCTTCATCAGGGGTAACTATGGCTACACCTTC. It codes for CASSPETFIRGNYGYTF. The chain joins TRBV4-3 to TRBJ1-2, with D possibly matching TRBD1 (6 bases). The CDR3 extends over 17 amino acids. V dropped 4 bases and J dropped 1 base, with 19 bases sitting between them. CDR1 LGHNA and CDR2 YSLEER come from the germline V gene.

This clonotype was found many times. The V gene is TRBV20-1, the J gene TRBJ2-3; 10 nucleotides agree with TRBD1. Germline CDR1 reads DFQATT; CDR2 reads SNEGSKA (reference sequence). This CDR3 is 15 amino acids long. V dropped 3 bases and J dropped 4; count of bases not matched to a gene: 7. In nucleotides, the CDR3 is TGCAGTGCTAGCGGGGGACAGGGGTTTGCAGATACGCAGTATTTT. It is translated as CSASGGQGFADTQYF.

The CDR3 loop is CASSPSRRQGAASYTF. As DNA, the CDR3 is TGTGCCAGCAGCCCTTCCCGGCGACAGGGGGCAGCGAGCTACACCTTC. This sequence joins TRBV11-2 and TRBJ1-2, with 10 bases aligning to TRBD1. This CDR3 has 16 residues. Germline CDR1 SGHAT, CDR2 FQNNGV. V trimming: 5 bases; J trimming: 9 bases; junction bases outside the gene matches: 15.

The chain joins TRBV6-5 to TRBJ2-4, with D maybe TRBD1 (6 bases). V lost 10 bases, J lost 13 bases, and 17 bases lay in between. The length of the CDR3 is 11 residues. Germline V lookup: CDR1 MNHEY, CDR2 SVGAGI. Written as DNA, the CDR3 is TGTGCCACCGAGGGGGTAGGGGAGCAGTACTTC. It specifies CATEGVGEQYF.

The chain joins TRBV11-3 to TRBJ1-1, with D unclear. The germline V gene encodes CDR1 SGHNT and CDR2 YENEEA. The CDR3 has 13 residues. V shed 3 bases and J shed 0 bases, with 5 bases lying between them. The CDR3 loop reads CASSFLLNTEAFF. CDR3 in DNA: TGTGCCAGCAGCTTTCTGTTGAACACTGAAGCTTTCTTT.

About this clonotype itself: One end of the junction is discordant with germline, which a read error may explain. The chain couples TRBV28 to TRBJ2-6, with D possibly matching TRBD1 (7 bases). CDR3 length equals 16 residues. Germline lookup yields CDR1 MDHEN and CDR2 SYDVKM. The CDR3 region is CASSTRQGSGVNVLTF. In nucleotides, the CDR3 is TGTGCCAGCAGCACTAGACAGGGATCGGGGGTCAACGTCCTGACTTTC.